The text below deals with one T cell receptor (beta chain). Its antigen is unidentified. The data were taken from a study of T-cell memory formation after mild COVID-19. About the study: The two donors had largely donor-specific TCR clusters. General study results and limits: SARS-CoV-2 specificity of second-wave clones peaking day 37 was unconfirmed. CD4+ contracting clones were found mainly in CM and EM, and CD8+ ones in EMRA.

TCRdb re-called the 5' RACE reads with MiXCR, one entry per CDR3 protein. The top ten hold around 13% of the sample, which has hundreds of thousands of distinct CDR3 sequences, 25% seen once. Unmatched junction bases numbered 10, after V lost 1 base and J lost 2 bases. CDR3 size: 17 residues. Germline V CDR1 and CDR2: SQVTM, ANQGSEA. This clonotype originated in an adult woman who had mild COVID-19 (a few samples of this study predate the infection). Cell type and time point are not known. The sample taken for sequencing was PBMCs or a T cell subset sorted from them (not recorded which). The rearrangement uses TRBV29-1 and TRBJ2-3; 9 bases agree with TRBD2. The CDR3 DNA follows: TGCAGCGTTGAAGGTCTCCCGCGGGAGGGGAACACAGATACGCAGTATTTT. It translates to CSVEGLPREGNTDTQYF.